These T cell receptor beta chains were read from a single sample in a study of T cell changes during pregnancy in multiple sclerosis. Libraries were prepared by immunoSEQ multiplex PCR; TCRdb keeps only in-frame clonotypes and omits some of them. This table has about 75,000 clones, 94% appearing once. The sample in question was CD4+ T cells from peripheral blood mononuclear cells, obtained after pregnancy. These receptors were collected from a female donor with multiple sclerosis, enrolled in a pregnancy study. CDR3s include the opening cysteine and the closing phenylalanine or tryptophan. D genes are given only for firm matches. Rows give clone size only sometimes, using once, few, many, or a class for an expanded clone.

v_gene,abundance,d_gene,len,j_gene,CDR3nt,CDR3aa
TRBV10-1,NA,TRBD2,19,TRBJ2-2,TGCGCCAGCAGTGAGCTGGGACTAGCGGGAGGATGGAACACCGGGGAGCTGTTTTTT,CASSELGLAGGWNTGELFF
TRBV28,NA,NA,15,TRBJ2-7,TGTGCCAGCAGTCTTAAGGGGTTCTTGATCTACGAGCAGTACTTC,CASSLKGFLIYEQYF
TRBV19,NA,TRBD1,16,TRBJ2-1,TGTGCCAGTAGTGTCAACAGGGGTGACGGCCGGAATGAGCAGTTCTTC,CASSVNRGDGRNEQFF
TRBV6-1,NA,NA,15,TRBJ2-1,TGTGCCAGCAGTGTTCAGGGGATCTTAGGAAATGAGCAGTTCTTC,CASSVQGILGNEQFF
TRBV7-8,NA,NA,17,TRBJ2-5,TGTGCCAGCAGCTTACTTTCTGGACGCACCGGAGGGGAGACCCAGTACTTC,CASSLLSGRTGGETQYF
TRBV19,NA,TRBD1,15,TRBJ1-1,TGTGCCAGTAGTTCCGACAGGGGGCGGCTCACTGAAGCTTTCTTT,CASSSDRGRLTEAFF
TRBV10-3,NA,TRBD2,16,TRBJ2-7,TGTGCCATCAGTGCTACTAGCGGGAGGAAAGTCGACGAGCAGTACTTC,CAISATSGRKVDEQYF
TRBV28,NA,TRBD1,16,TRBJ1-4,TGTGCCAGCAGTCTTCGGCGGGACAGGGGGAGGGAAAAACTGTTTTTT,CASSLRRDRGREKLFF
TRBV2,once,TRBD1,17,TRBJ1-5,TGTGCCAGCAGTCCTATGGGCCGGGACAGGGTCAATCAGCCCCAGCATTTT,CASSPMGRDRVNQPQHF
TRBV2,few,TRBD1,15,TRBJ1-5,TGTGCCAGCAAGCCAGGGGGCAGGAGCAATCAGCCCCAGCATTTT,CASKPGGRSNQPQHF
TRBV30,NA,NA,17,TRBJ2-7,TGTGCCTGGAGTGTGTCCAGGGCAGACATCTTCTCCTACGAGCAGTACTTC,CAWSVSRADIFSYEQYF
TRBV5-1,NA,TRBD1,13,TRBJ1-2,TGCGCCAGCAGTGTGGCAGGGGGAGATGGCTACACCTTC,CASSVAGGDGYTF
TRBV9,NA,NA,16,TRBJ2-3,TGTGCCAGCAGCGTGTCCACAGGGTACCGCACAGATACGCAGTATTTT,CASSVSTGYRTDTQYF
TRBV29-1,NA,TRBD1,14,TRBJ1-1,TGCAGCGGAGGGAGGACAGGGCTGAACACTGAAGCTTTCTTT,CSGGRTGLNTEAFF
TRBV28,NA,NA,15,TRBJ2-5,TGTGCCAGCAGTTTAGTCACAGCCGGACGGGGGACCCAGTACTTC,CASSLVTAGRGTQYF
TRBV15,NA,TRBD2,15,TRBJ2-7,TGTGCCACCAGCAGAGCCCTAGCGGGAGGCGGGGAGCAGTACTTC,CATSRALAGGGEQYF
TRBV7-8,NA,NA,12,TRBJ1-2,TGTGCCAGCACCCCCGGGGGCTATGGCTACACCTTC,CASTPGGYGYTF
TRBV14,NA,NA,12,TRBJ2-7,TGTGCCAGCAGCCAAGACCGCTACGAGCAGTACTTC,CASSQDRYEQYF
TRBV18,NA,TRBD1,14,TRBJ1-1,TGTGCCAGCTCATCAAAACAGGGGGAGACTGAAGCTTTCTTT,CASSSKQGETEAFF
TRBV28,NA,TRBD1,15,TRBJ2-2,TGTGCCAGCAGTTTGGGGACAGGGACGACCGGGGAGCTGTTTTTT,CASSLGTGTTGELFF